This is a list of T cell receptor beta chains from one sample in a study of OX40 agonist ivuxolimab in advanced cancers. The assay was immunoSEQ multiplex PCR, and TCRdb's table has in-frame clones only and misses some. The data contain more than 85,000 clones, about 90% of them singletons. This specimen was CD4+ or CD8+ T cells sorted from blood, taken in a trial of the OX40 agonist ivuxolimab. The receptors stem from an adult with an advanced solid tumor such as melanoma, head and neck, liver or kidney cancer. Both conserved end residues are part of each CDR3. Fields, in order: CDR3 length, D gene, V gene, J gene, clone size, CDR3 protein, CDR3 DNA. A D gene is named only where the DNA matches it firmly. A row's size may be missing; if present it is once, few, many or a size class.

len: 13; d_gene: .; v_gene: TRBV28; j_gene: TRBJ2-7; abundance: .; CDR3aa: CASSLGQSYEQYF; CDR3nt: TGTGCCAGCAGTCTAGGACAGTCCTACGAGCAGTACTTC
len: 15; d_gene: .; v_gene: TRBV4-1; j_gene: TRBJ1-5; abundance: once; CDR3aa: CASSQEASENQPQHF; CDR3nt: TGCGCCAGCAGCCAAGAGGCCAGTGAGAATCAGCCCCAGCATTTT
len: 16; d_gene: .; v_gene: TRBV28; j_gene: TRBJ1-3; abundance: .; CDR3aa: CASSLGRGGSGNTIYF; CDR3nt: TGTGCCAGCAGTTTAGGCAGGGGAGGTTCTGGAAACACCATATATTTT
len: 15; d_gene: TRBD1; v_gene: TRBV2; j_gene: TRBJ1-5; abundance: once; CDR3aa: CASRQTGGGNQPQHF; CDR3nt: TGTGCCAGCAGACAAACAGGGGGCGGCAATCAGCCCCAGCATTTT
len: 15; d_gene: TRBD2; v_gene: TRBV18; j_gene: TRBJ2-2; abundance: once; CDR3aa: CASSPGSGTVGELFF; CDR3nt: TGTGCCAGCTCACCGGGAAGCGGGACGGTCGGGGAGCTGTTTTTT
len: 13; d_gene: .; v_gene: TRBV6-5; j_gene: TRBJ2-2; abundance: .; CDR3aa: CATSDPNTGELFF; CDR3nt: TGTGCCACTAGCGACCCGAACACCGGGGAGCTGTTTTTT
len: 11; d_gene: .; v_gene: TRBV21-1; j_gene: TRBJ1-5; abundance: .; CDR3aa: CASIGWAPQHF; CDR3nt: TGTGCCAGCATAGGCTGGGCCCCCCAGCATTTT
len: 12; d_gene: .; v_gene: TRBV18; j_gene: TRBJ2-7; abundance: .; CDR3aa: CASSPRDYEQYF; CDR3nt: TGTGCCAGCTCACCTCGGGACTACGAGCAGTACTTC
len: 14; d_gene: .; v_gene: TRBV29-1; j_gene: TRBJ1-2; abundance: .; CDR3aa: CSVGEAGANYGYTF; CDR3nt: TGCAGCGTTGGCGAAGCCGGGGCAAACTATGGCTACACCTTC
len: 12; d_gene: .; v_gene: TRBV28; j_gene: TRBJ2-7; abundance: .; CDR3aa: CASSRGPYEQYF; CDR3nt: TGTGCCAGCAGCCGCGGACCCTACGAGCAGTACTTC
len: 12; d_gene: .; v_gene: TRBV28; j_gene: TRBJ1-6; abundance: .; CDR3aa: CASRGVGSPLHF; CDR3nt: TGTGCCAGCAGGGGGGTTGGGTCACCCCTCCACTTT
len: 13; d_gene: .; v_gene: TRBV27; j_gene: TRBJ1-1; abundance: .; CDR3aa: CASKTEMNTEAFF; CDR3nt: TGTGCCAGCAAGACAGAGATGAACACTGAAGCTTTCTTT
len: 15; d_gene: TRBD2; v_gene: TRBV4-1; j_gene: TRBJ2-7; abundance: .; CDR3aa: CASSQEPGRPYEQYF; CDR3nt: TGCGCCAGCAGCCAAGAACCCGGGAGGCCCTACGAGCAGTACTTC
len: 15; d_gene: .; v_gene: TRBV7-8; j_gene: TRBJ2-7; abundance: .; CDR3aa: CASSFIGGAAYEQYF; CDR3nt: TGTGCCAGCAGCTTCATAGGAGGGGCGGCCTACGAGCAGTACTTC
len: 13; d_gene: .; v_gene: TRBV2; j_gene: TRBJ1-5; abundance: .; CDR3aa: CASSERGNQPQHF; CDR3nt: TGTGCCAGCAGTGAAAGGGGGAACCAGCCCCAGCATTTT
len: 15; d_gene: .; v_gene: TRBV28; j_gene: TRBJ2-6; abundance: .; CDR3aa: CASSLAVSGANVLTF; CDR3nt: TGTGCCAGCAGCCTCGCGGTCTCTGGGGCCAACGTCCTGACTTTC
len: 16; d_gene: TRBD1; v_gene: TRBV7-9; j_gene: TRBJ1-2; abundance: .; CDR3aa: CASSFGQGAISYGYTF; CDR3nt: TGTGCCAGCAGCTTCGGACAGGGGGCGATTTCCTATGGCTACACCTTC
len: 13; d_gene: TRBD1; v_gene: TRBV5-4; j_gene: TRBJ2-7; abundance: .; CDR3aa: CASSSGQTYEQYF; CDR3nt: TGTGCCAGCAGCTCGGGACAGACCTACGAGCAGTACTTC
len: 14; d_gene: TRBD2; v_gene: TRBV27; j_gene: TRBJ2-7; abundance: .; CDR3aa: CASNKASGMGEQYF; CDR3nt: TGTGCCAGCAATAAAGCTAGCGGGATGGGCGAGCAGTACTTC
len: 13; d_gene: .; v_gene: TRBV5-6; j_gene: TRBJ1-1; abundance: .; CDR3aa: CASKTDIHTEAFF; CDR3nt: TGTGCCAGCAAAACGGACATTCACACTGAAGCTTTCTTT
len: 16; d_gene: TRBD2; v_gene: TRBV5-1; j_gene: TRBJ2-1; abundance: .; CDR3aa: CASSSGAWTSGNEQFF; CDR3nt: TGCGCCAGCAGCTCAGGGGCTTGGACTAGCGGTAATGAGCAGTTCTTC
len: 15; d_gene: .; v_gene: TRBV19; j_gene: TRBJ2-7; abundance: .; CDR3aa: CASSLVADPSYEQYF; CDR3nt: TGTGCCAGTAGTCTGGTAGCGGACCCTTCCTACGAGCAGTACTTC
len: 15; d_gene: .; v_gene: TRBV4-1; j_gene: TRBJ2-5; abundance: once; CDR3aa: CASSQVSGGMETQYF; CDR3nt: TGCGCCAGCAGCCAAGTATCCGGGGGAATGGAGACCCAGTACTTC
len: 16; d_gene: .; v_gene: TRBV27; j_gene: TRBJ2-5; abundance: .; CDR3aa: CASMAWGLGFGETQYF; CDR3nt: TGTGCCAGCATGGCGTGGGGTCTTGGTTTCGGGGAGACCCAGTACTTC
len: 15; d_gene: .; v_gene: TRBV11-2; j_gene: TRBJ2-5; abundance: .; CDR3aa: CASSLSALAQETQYF; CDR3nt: TGTGCCAGCAGCTTATCCGCCTTAGCCCAAGAGACCCAGTACTTC
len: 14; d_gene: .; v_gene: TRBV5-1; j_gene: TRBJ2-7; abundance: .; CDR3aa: CASSLMTGRYEQYF; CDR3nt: TGCGCCAGCAGCTTGATGACAGGGAGGTACGAGCAGTACTTC
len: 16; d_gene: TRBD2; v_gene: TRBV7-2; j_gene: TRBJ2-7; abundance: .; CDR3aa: CASSPTSGSSTYEQYF; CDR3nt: TGTGCCAGCAGTCCGACTAGCGGGAGTTCCACCTACGAGCAGTACTTC
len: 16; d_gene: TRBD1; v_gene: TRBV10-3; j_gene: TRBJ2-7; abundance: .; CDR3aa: CAISEHNSGTGDEQYF; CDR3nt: TGTGCCATCAGTGAGCACAACTCCGGGACAGGGGACGAGCAGTACTTC
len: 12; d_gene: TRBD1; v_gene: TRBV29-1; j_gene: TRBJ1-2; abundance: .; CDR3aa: CSVRTGRYGYTF; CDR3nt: TGCAGCGTTCGGACAGGGCGCTATGGCTACACCTTC
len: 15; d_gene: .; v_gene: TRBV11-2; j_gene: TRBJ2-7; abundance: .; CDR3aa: CASSLGRGGWYEQYF; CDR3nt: TGTGCCAGCAGCTTAGGAAGGGGTGGTTGGTACGAGCAGTACTTC
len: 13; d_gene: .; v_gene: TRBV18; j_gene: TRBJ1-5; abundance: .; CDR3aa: CASSPEGNQPQHF; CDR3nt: TGTGCCAGCTCACCAGAGGGGAATCAGCCCCAGCATTTT
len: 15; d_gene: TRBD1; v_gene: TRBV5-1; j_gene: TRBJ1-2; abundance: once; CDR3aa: CASNTAPGQGAGYTF; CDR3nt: TGCGCCAGCAACACAGCTCCCGGACAGGGGGCCGGTTACACCTTC
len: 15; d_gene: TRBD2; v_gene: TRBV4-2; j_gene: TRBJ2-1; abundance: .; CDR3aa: CASSQEVGGYNEQFF; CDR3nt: TGTGCCAGCAGCCAAGAAGTCGGGGGGTACAATGAGCAGTTCTTC
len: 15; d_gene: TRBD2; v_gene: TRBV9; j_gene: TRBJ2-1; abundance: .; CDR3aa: CASSVGALAGNEQFF; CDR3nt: TGTGCCAGCAGCGTAGGGGCACTAGCGGGTAATGAGCAGTTCTTC
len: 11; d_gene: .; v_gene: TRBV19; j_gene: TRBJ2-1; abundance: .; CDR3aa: CASREGAEQFF; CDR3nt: TGTGCCAGCAGGGAGGGGGCAGAGCAGTTCTTC
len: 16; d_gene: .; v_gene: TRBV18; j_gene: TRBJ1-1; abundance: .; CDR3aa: CASSLHLASKNTEAFF; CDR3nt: TGTGCCAGCTCCCTCCACCTGGCCAGCAAGAACACTGAAGCTTTCTTT
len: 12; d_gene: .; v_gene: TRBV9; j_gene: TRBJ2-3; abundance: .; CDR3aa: CASSVDEDTQYF; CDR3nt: TGTGCCAGCAGCGTAGATGAGGATACGCAGTATTTT
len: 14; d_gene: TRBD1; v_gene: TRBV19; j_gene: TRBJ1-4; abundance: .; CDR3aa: CASRRGTGNEKLFF; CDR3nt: TGTGCCAGTAGACGCGGGACAGGGAATGAAAAACTGTTTTTT
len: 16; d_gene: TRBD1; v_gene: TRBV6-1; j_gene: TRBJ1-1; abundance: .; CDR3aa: CASSENRGLSNTEAFF; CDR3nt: TGTGCCAGCAGTGAAAACAGGGGGTTATCGAACACTGAAGCTTTCTTT
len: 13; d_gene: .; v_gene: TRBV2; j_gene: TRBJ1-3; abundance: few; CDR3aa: CASIPGARNTIYF; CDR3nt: TGTGCCAGCATCCCGGGGGCTCGAAACACCATATATTTT
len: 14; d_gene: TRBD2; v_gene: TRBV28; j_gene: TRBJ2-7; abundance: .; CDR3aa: CASSLSGSRYEQYF; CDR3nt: TGTGCCAGCAGTTTAAGCGGGAGTCGGTACGAGCAGTACTTC
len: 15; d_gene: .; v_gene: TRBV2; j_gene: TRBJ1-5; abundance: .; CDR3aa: CASSLLTSSNQPQHF; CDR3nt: TGTGCCAGCAGCCTCCTAACATCTAGCAATCAGCCCCAGCATTTT
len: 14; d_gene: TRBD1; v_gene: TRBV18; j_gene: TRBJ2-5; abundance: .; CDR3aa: CASSPGTVEETQYF; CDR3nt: TGTGCCAGCTCACCCGGGACAGTAGAAGAGACCCAGTACTTC
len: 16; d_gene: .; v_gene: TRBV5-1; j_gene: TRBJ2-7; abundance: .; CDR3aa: CASSLVASPSSYEQYF; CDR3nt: TGCGCCAGCAGCTTGGTCGCCAGCCCAAGCTCCTACGAGCAGTACTTC
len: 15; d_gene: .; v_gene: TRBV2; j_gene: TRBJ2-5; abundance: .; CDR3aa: CASSESGFGRETQYF; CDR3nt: TGTGCCAGCAGTGAATCAGGGTTCGGGCGAGAGACCCAGTACTTC
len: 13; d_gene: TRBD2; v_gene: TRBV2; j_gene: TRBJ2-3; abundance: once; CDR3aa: CASSRLAADTQYF; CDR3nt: TGTGCCAGCAGTCGACTAGCGGCAGATACGCAGTATTTT
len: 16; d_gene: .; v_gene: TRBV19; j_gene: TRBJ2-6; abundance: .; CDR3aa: CASTRGSPSGANVLTF; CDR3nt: TGTGCCAGTACTAGGGGCAGTCCCTCTGGGGCCAACGTCCTGACTTTC
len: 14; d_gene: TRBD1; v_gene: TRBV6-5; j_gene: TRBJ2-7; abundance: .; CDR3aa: CASRPRDRGSEQYF; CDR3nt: TGTGCCAGCAGACCCCGGGACAGGGGGTCCGAGCAGTACTTC
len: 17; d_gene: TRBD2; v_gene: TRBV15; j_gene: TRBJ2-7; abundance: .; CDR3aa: CATSTARGTSGRYEQYF; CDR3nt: TGTGCCACCAGCACCGCACGTGGGACTAGCGGGAGGTACGAGCAGTACTTC
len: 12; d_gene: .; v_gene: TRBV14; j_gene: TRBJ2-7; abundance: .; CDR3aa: CASSPDKGEQYF; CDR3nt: TGTGCCAGCAGCCCCGACAAGGGCGAGCAGTACTTC
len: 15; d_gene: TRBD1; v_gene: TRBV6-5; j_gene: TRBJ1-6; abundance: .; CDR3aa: CASSYSGQGNSPLHF; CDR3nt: TGTGCCAGCAGTTACTCGGGACAGGGGAATTCACCCCTCCACTTT
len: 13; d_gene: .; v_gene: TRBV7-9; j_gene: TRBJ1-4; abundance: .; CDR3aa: CASSFLADEKLFF; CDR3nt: TGTGCCAGCAGCTTCCTCGCGGACGAAAAACTGTTTTTT
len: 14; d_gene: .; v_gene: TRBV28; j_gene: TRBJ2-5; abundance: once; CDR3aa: CASSRTPGQETQYF; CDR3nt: TGTGCCAGCAGCCGAACACCAGGACAAGAGACCCAGTACTTC
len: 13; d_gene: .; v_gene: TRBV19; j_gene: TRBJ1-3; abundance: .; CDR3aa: CASKSQDGNTIYF; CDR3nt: TGTGCCAGTAAATCCCAGGACGGAAACACCATATATTTT
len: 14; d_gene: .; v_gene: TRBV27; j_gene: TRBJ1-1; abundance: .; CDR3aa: CASSTTGVNTEAFF; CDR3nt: TGTGCCAGCAGTACAACAGGAGTCAACACTGAAGCTTTCTTT
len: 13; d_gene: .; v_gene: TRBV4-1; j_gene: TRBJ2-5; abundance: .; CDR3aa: CASSPSGVGTQYF; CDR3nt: TGCGCCAGCAGCCCAAGCGGTGTGGGGACCCAGTACTTC